The 32 T cell receptor beta chains in this list originate from one sample, sequenced in a study of OX40 agonist ivuxolimab in advanced cancers. Only in-frame clones appear in the TCRdb table, and some are missing; sequencing was by immunoSEQ multiplex PCR. The table records tens of thousands of clones, almost 85% of them present only once. Specimen: CD4+ or CD8+ T cells sorted from blood, collected in a trial of the OX40 agonist ivuxolimab. These receptor sequences come from an adult with an advanced solid tumor such as melanoma, head and neck, liver or kidney cancer.

The V gene is TRBV7-2, the J gene TRBJ2-7; tentatively, D is TRBD1 (5 bases). V lost 7 bases and J 3 bases, leaving 10 bases between the germline ends. CDR1 is SGHTA, CDR2 FQGNSA, per germline. This CDR3 has 12 amino acids. In DNA, the CDR3 is TGTGCCAGCATCGACAGCCACTACGAGCAGTACTTC. This sequence encodes CASIDSHYEQYF.

The chain links TRBV19 to TRBJ2-6; D is possibly TRBD1 (6 bases). Germline V gene sequence: CDR1 LNHDA, CDR2 SQIVND (reference sequence). V was pared by 5 bases and J by 2 bases, with 13 bases between. The CDR3 is 16 amino acids. The CDR3 nucleotides read TGTGCCAGTAGTGCGCCACAGGGTGCTGGGGCCAACGTCCTGACTTTC. This codes for CASSAPQGAGANVLTF.

This chain links TRBV6-1 with TRBJ2-7, with D tentatively TRBD2 (6 bases). Trimming left V 6 bases short and J 0 bases short, with 9 bases between. The germline V gene has CDR1 MNHNS and CDR2 SASEGT. This CDR3 contains 13 residues. In nucleotides, the CDR3 is TGTGCCAGCAGCCCGGGGGACTCCTACGAGCAGTACTTC. This codes for CASSPGDSYEQYF.

Points on this clone: A read error may produce the germline difference seen at one junction end. The gene calls are TRBV7-7 and TRBJ2-7, with 10 bases lining up with TRBD2. From germline, CDR1 is SSHAT and CDR2 FNYEAQ (reference sequence). The CDR3 has 14 amino acids. CDR3 residues: CASRQLAGFYEQYF. CDR3 coding DNA: TGTGCTAGCAGACAACTAGCGGGGTTTTACGAGCAGTACTTC.

As for this clone: The sample carries other DNA sequences with the same CDR3. V usage is TRBV18 and J usage is TRBJ1-3, with D maybe TRBD1 (5 bases). V shed 2 bases and J shed 4 bases, with 9 bases lying between them. CDR1 is KGHSH and CDR2 is LQKENI in the germline V gene. There are 14 residues in the CDR3. The CDR3 spells CASSPGQEGNTIYF. As DNA, the CDR3 is TGTGCCAGCTCACCAGGACAAGAAGGAAACACCATATATTTT. The full variable domain, in which reference TRBV18 and TRBJ1-3 provide the parts outside the CDR3, is NAGVMQNPRHLVRRRGQEARLRCSPMKGHSHVYWYRQLPEEGLKFMVYLQKENIIDESGMPKERFSAEFPKEGPSILRIQQVVRGDSAAYFCASSPGQEGNTIYFGEGSWLTVV.

This clone is a singleton in its sample. CDR3 nucleotide sequence: TGCGCCAGCAGCCATCCCCAGAGCAATCAGCCCCAGCATTTT. Translated: CASSHPQSNQPQHF. This rearrangement joins TRBV4-1 to TRBJ1-5; D not resolved. V lost 3 bases, J lost 1 base, and 7 bases lay in between. Per the germline V gene, CDR1 is MGHRA and CDR2 is YSYEKL. The CDR3 runs 14 residues.

The chain recombines TRBV7-2 with TRBJ1-1, with D hard to call. V lost 5 bases and J 5 bases, leaving 12 bases between the germline ends. The CDR3 has 13 amino acids. Germline CDR1 reads SGHTA; CDR2 reads FQGNSA. The CDR3 loop is CASSPRKPTEAFF. The CDR3 DNA sequence: TGTGCCAGCAGCCCGAGGAAGCCGACTGAAGCTTTCTTT.

This chain connects TRBV19 to TRBJ1-1; 12 positions match TRBD1. The V gene end was trimmed by 5 bases and the J gene end by 2 bases; junction bases not matched to a gene: 9. The CDR3 is 17 residues long. Looked up from germline, CDR1 is LNHDA and CDR2 is SQIVND (reference sequence). The chain's CDR3 is CASSRIRDRGRNTEAFF. CDR3 nucleotides: TGTGCCAGTAGTCGAATCCGGGACAGGGGGCGAAACACTGAAGCTTTCTTT.

V gene TRBV4-2 combines with J gene TRBJ1-3, with D unclear. Germline V lookup: CDR1 LGHNA, CDR2 YNFKEQ. V lost 3 bases, J lost 0 bases, and 9 bases lay in between. The CDR3 sequence is 15 residues long. CDR3 region: CASSHSGLSGNTIYF. CDR3 DNA sequence: TGTGCCAGCAGCCACAGCGGACTCTCTGGAAACACCATATATTTT.

V is TRBV30 and J is TRBJ2-7; D is unclear. Germline-derived CDR1 and CDR2 are GTSNPN and SVGIG (reference sequence). V lost 2 bases to trimming and J lost 0 bases, with 11 bases between them. The CDR3 covers 14 residues. This CDR3 is CAWSLRTGSYEQYF. The CDR3 nucleotides read TGTGCCTGGAGTTTACGGACGGGCTCCTACGAGCAGTACTTC.

This chain joins TRBV6-6 and TRBJ2-7; 11 nucleotides align to TRBD1. Germline CDR1 and CDR2: MNHNY and SVGAGI (reference sequence). J gave up 6 bases and V 0 bases, and 7 bases lay outside the gene matches. CDR3 length: 16 residues. The CDR3 coding sequence is TGTGCCAGCAGTTACTCGAGGACAGGGGGCTCGGGCGAGCAGTACTTC. Translating it yields CASSYSRTGGSGEQYF.

This rearrangement joins TRBV19 to TRBJ2-3; D might be TRBD2 (6 bases). V dropped 7 bases and J dropped 4 bases, with 12 bases sitting between them. Germline CDR1 is LNHDA and CDR2 is SQIVND (reference sequence). There are 13 residues in the CDR3. The CDR3 nucleotides are TGTGCCAGTACCTTCGGCGGGGCAGATACGCAGTATTTT. Translation gives CASTFGGADTQYF.

The chain recombines TRBV11-1 with TRBJ2-1; D perhaps matches TRBD2 (5 bases). CDR1 is SGHAT, CDR2 FQDESV, per germline (reference sequence). CDR3 length: 13 residues. V was trimmed by 3 bases and J by 8 bases, leaving 11 bases between them. This chain's CDR3 is CASSLKLVDEQFF. CDR3 DNA sequence: TGTGCCAGCAGCTTGAAACTAGTCGATGAGCAGTTCTTC.

V and J are TRBV30 and TRBJ1-6; TRBD1 agrees at 10 bases. V shed 2 bases and J 8 bases; nucleotides not matched to a gene: 9. The CDR3 covers 16 residues. Germline CDR1 is GTSNPN and CDR2 is SVGIG (reference sequence). CDR3 residues: CAWSTPGTGVYSPLHF. The CDR3 nucleotides read TGTGCCTGGAGTACCCCCGGGACAGGGGTTTATTCACCCCTCCACTTT. Combining the CDR3 with reference TRBV30 and TRBJ1-6 gives the whole variable domain SQTIHQWPATLVQPVGSPLSLECTVEGTSNPNLYWYRQAAGRGLQLLFYSVGIGQISSEVPQNLSASRPQDRQFILSSKKLLLSDSGFYLCAWSTPGTGVYSPLHFGNGTRLTVT.

The chain combines TRBV5-1 with TRBJ2-1; TRBD2 matches at 15 bases. This CDR3 region has 16 residues. With 4 bases clipped from V and 9 bases from J, the junction kept 8 bases outside the gene matches. CDR1 and CDR2 from the germline V gene are SGHRS and YFSETQ. The CDR3 region is CASSLRTSGGAGEQFF. CDR3 bases: TGCGCCAGCAGCCTACGGACTAGCGGGGGGGCCGGTGAGCAGTTCTTC.

This chain connects TRBV5-1 to TRBJ2-1, with TRBD2 matching over 9 bases. J gave up 0 bases and V 4 bases, and 2 bases lay outside the gene matches. CDR3 size: 15 residues. Germline V CDR1 and CDR2: SGHRS, YFSETQ. The CDR3 nucleotides are TGCGCCAGCAGCGATAGCGGGGGCTCCTACAATGAGCAGTTCTTC. Amino acid sequence: CASSDSGGSYNEQFF.

This clone came up a few times. V is TRBV18 and J is TRBJ1-4, with a possible D match to TRBD1 (6 bases). Germline lookup yields CDR1 KGHSH and CDR2 LQKENI. The germline V and J ends were trimmed by 2 bases and 3 bases, with 16 bases remaining between them. The CDR3 runs to 17 residues. The chain's CDR3 is CASSPRGIRAANEKLFF. In DNA, the CDR3 is TGTGCCAGCTCACCAAGGGGGATCAGGGCGGCTAATGAAAAACTGTTTTTT.

The V and J genes are TRBV4-3 and TRBJ1-5; no clear D. V lost 4 bases and J 1 base, leaving 5 bases between the germline ends. This CDR3 has 13 residues. Germline V gene lookup returns CDR1 LGHNA and CDR2 YSLEER. The CDR3 region has the DNA TGCGCCAGCAGCCTGACAAGCAATCAGCCCCAGCATTTT. It yields the protein CASSLTSNQPQHF.

The chain combines TRBV6-1 with TRBJ1-2; D remains unclear. CDR3 size: 13 residues. CDR1 is MNHNS and CDR2 is SASEGT in the germline V gene. V lost 9 bases, J lost 3 bases, and 14 bases lay in between. Here the CDR3 DNA reads TGTGCCAGTCGACCGGGCAACGACTATGGCTACACCTTC. This translates into CASRPGNDYGYTF.

This clone has just one count. This chain uses TRBV7-2 with TRBJ2-5; D is unclear. This CDR3 has 13 amino acids. Trimming took off 2 bases at V and 3 bases at J, with 7 bases between the two ends. Germline V gives CDR1 SGHTA, CDR2 FQGNSA. This chain's CDR3 is CASSLSREETQYF. DNA of the CDR3: TGTGCCAGCAGCTTATCAAGGGAAGAGACCCAGTACTTC.

This sequence joins TRBV5-8 and TRBJ1-1; TRBD1 aligns across 7 bases. J was trimmed by 3 bases and V by 2 bases; bases with no gene match: 10. This CDR3 has 16 amino acids. Looked up from germline, CDR1 is SGHTS and CDR2 is YDEGEE. CDR3 residues: CASSFGAPRGHTEAFF. The CDR3 region has the DNA TGTGCCAGCAGCTTCGGGGCCCCGAGGGGGCACACTGAAGCTTTCTTT.

This chain uses TRBV7-2 with TRBJ1-2; 11 bases fit TRBD1. This CDR3 contains 15 residues. After removal of 3 bases from V and 4 bases from J, the junction contained 4 bases not matched to a gene. The germline V gene has CDR1 SGHTA and CDR2 FQGNSA. CDR3 nucleotide sequence: TGTGCCAGCAGCTTCTCCGGGACAGGGGGCTATGGCTACACCTTC. It is translated as CASSFSGTGGYGYTF. Based on the CDR3 plus reference TRBV7-2 and TRBJ1-2, the full variable domain is GAGVSQSPSNKVTEKGKDVELRCDPISGHTALYWYRQSLGQGLEFLIYFQGNSAPDKSGLPSDRFSAERTGGSVSTLTIQRTQQEDSAVYLCASSFSGTGGYGYTFGSGTRLTVV.

The chain uses TRBV2 and TRBJ1-3; weak D call: TRBD1 (5 bases). Trimming left V 6 bases short and J 3 bases short, with 12 bases between. This CDR3 region has 14 residues. CDR1 is SNHLY and CDR2 is FYNNEI in the germline V gene. CDR3 bases: TGTGCCAGCAGCGTACAGGTTTATGGAAACACCATATATTTT. Its protein is CASSVQVYGNTIYF.

This clone turned up a few times. The V gene is TRBV11-2, the J gene TRBJ2-1; D not resolved. CDR1 and CDR2 from the germline V gene are SGHAT and FQNNGV. V was pared by 5 bases and J by 6 bases, with 14 bases between. The CDR3 totals 14 residues. The CDR3 sequence: CASSAFAAPNEQFF. The CDR3 DNA reads TGTGCCAGCAGCGCGTTCGCCGCCCCCAATGAGCAGTTCTTC.

The J gene is TRBJ2-5, the V gene TRBV5-1; a possible D gene is TRBD1 (5 bases). CDR1 and CDR2 (germline): SGHRS, YFSETQ. The germline V and J ends were trimmed by 5 bases and 1 base, with 9 bases remaining between them. CDR3 size: 13 residues. The CDR3 nucleotides are TGCGCCAGCAGGACAGAAACCCAAGAGACCCAGTACTTC. Translated, it gives CASRTETQETQYF.

The table lists this clone with a count of one. The chain is built from TRBV2 and TRBJ1-2; possible D gene TRBD1, 6 bases. Trimming stripped 8 bases from V and 4 bases from J, with 11 bases between. Germline lookup yields CDR1 SNHLY and CDR2 FYNNEI. CDR3 size: 12 residues. CDR3 loop: CASAGGAYGYTF. The DNA of the CDR3 is TGTGCCAGCGCGGGGGGGGCCTATGGCTACACCTTC.

The rearrangement joins TRBV6-7 to TRBJ2-7; TRBD1 matches 11 bases. TRBV6-7 is given ORF status, its function remaining uncertain. CDR3 size: 14 residues. Trimming at V came to 4 bases and at J to 3 bases, leaving 2 bases not matched to a gene. DNA for the CDR3: TGTGCCAGCAGTTCGGGACAGGGGGGCTACGAGCAGTACTTC. Translation: CASSSGQGGYEQYF.

The chain is built from TRBV4-2 and TRBJ2-3; tentative D call: TRBD2 (5 bases). Trimming left V 0 bases short and J 0 bases short, with 13 bases between. CDR1 and CDR2 (germline): LGHNA, YNFKEQ. The CDR3 loop spans 17 amino acids. The CDR3 sequence is CASSQDRAGVSTDTQYF. The CDR3 coding sequence is TGTGCCAGCAGCCAAGATAGAGCCGGGGTGAGCACAGATACGCAGTATTTT.

The V gene is TRBV5-1, the J gene TRBJ2-5, with D perhaps given as TRBD1 or TRBD2 (6 bases each). V was cut by 0 bases and J by 5 bases, with 14 bases left in between. Germline CDR1 is SGHRS and CDR2 is YFSETQ. The CDR3 is 15 amino acids. The CDR3 nucleotides are TGCGCCAGCAGCTTGGCGGCGGGGCAGGGGGAGACCCAGTACTTC. Translating gives CASSLAAGQGETQYF.

CDR3 DNA sequence: TGTGCCAGTAGTTTTAGCGGGGGGCCTTACACCGGGGAGCTGTTTTTT. It encodes CASSFSGGPYTGELFF. The rearrangement joins TRBV19 to TRBJ2-2, with TRBD2 matching over 10 bases. Germline CDR1 is LNHDA and CDR2 is SQIVND (reference sequence). The CDR3 extends over 16 amino acids. Germline trimming cut 5 bases from V and 3 bases from J; bases unmatched to any gene: 6.

The rearrangement uses TRBV19 and TRBJ1-5; D perhaps matches TRBD1 (6 bases). The germline V gene encodes CDR1 LNHDA and CDR2 SQIVND (reference sequence). This CDR3 is 18 amino acids long. V lost 6 bases and J lost 3, with 24 bases in between. The CDR3 DNA is TGTGCCAGTAGCCCTCTCCCCCCCCCAGGGGAAAACAATCAGCCCCAGCATTTT. Its translation is CASSPLPPPGENNQPQHF.

The chain carries TRBV7-2 and TRBJ2-5, with D unresolved. Trimming pared 3 bases from V and 4 bases from J, leaving 9 bases between. Germline V gene sequence: CDR1 SGHTA, CDR2 FQGNSA. The CDR3 extends over 13 amino acids. The CDR3 DNA is TGTGCCAGCAGCTTTCGGGTGTTAGAGACCCAGTACTTC. As protein: CASSFRVLETQYF.